Listed below are T cell receptor beta chains from one sample, sequenced in a study of T cell responses to AZD1222 COVID-19 vaccine. Method: immunoSEQ multiplex PCR; TCRdb's copy keeps in-frame clones and lacks some. This sample has 90,000 to 110,000 clones, with 87% found just once. Sequencing used peripheral blood, obtained on day 0 of AZD1222 vaccination. Receptor source: an adult in good health. Both conserved end residues are part of each CDR3. Each record gives: D gene, V gene, J gene, clone size, CDR3 DNA, CDR3 protein. The D gene is left open where the match is weak. Clone size is given for some rows only: seen once, a few or many times, or a class if the clone is expanded.

D: NA
V: TRBV7-2
J: TRBJ1-1
size: NA
DNA: TGTGCCAGCAGCTTAGACAGCCCTTCTCCTGAAGCTTTCTTT
CDR3: CASSLDSPSPEAFF

D: TRBD1
V: TRBV28
J: TRBJ1-6
size: NA
DNA: TGTGCCAGCAGACAGGGACAGGGGGCTTCACCCCTCCACTTT
CDR3: CASRQGQGASPLHF

D: NA
V: TRBV28
J: TRBJ2-1
size: NA
DNA: TGTGCCAGCACGTCACTATCGACAAGCTCCTACAATGAGCAGTTCTTC
CDR3: CASTSLSTSSYNEQFF

D: NA
V: TRBV10-3
J: TRBJ1-5
size: NA
DNA: TGTGCCATCAGTGAGTCGAGAGGGGATCAGCCCCAGCATTTT
CDR3: CAISESRGDQPQHF

D: TRBD2
V: TRBV4-2
J: TRBJ2-1
size: few
DNA: TGTGCCAGCAGCCAAGATTCAGGTTCTAGCGGGAGGGTCAATGAGCAGTTCTTC
CDR3: CASSQDSGSSGRVNEQFF

D: NA
V: TRBV12-2
J: TRBJ2-1
size: NA
DNA: TGTGCAAGTCGCTTAGCCATCTCAGGACTAGCGGTAAGCTACAATGAGCAGTTCTTC
CDR3: CASRLAISGLAVSYNEQFF

D: NA
V: TRBV24-1
J: TRBJ2-1
size: NA
DNA: TGTGCCACCAGTGATACCCAAGGTGGGGGGCAGGACAATGAGCAGTTCTTC
CDR3: CATSDTQGGGQDNEQFF

D: NA
V: TRBV12-3/TRBV12-4
J: TRBJ1-1
size: NA
DNA: TGTGCCAGCAGTTACAGCAGGGACGGGGCTTTCTTT
CDR3: CASSYSRDGAFF

D: TRBD2
V: TRBV19
J: TRBJ2-1
size: NA
DNA: TGTGCCAGTAGTATCGGCGGGGGGGCCCATGAGCAGTTCTTC
CDR3: CASSIGGGAHEQFF

D: NA
V: TRBV30
J: TRBJ1-4
size: NA
DNA: TGTGCCTGGAGTGTAGAGGATATGAAAAAACTGTTTTTT
CDR3: CAWSVEDMKKLFF

D: TRBD1
V: TRBV7-2
J: TRBJ1-6
size: NA
DNA: TGTGCCAGCAGCCCGAGGGGGCGCGATTCACCCCTCCACTTT
CDR3: CASSPRGRDSPLHF

D: TRBD2
V: TRBV6-2/TRBV6-3
J: TRBJ2-7
size: NA
DNA: TGTGCCAGCAGTTACGAGGGAGCGGGGGGATTCTCCTACGAGCAGTACTTC
CDR3: CASSYEGAGGFSYEQYF

D: NA
V: TRBV27
J: TRBJ2-7
size: NA
DNA: TGTGCCAGCAGTCCGACAGTCACCTACGAGCAGTACTTC
CDR3: CASSPTVTYEQYF

D: NA
V: TRBV19
J: TRBJ1-2
size: NA
DNA: TGTGCCAGTAGTGGGTTCGGCTACACCTTC
CDR3: CASSGFGYTF

D: NA
V: TRBV7-2
J: TRBJ2-1
size: NA
DNA: TGTGCCAGCAGCGTGTGGGGGGCGGGCCAAGGTTACGATGAGCAGTTCTTC
CDR3: CASSVWGAGQGYDEQFF

D: TRBD1
V: TRBV28
J: TRBJ1-2
size: NA
DNA: TGTGCCAGCATGGGGACAGGGGACTATGGCTACACCTTC
CDR3: CASMGTGDYGYTF

D: NA
V: TRBV18
J: TRBJ1-3
size: many
DNA: TGTGCCAGCTCACCATCCCCGATGAGCCCTGGAAACACCATATATTTT
CDR3: CASSPSPMSPGNTIYF

D: NA
V: TRBV6-5
J: TRBJ1-1
size: NA
DNA: TGTGCCAGCAGTTATGGGACCAAGATGAACACTGAAGCTTTCTTT
CDR3: CASSYGTKMNTEAFF

D: NA
V: TRBV3-1/TRBV3-2
J: TRBJ2-7
size: few
DNA: TGTGCCAGCAGCCAAGGCGACCCAGTCTCCTACGAGCAGTACTTC
CDR3: CASSQGDPVSYEQYF

D: NA
V: TRBV11-2
J: TRBJ1-1
size: NA
DNA: TGTGCCAGCAGGGGGAACACTGAAGCTTTCTTT
CDR3: CASRGNTEAFF

D: NA
V: TRBV5-5
J: TRBJ2-7
size: NA
DNA: TGTGCCAGCAGCTCCGGGGTCGGGGAGCAGTACTTC
CDR3: CASSSGVGEQYF

D: NA
V: TRBV28
J: TRBJ1-1
size: NA
DNA: TGTGCCAGCAGTTCCAAGAGACAGGAGGTTGAAGCTTTCTTT
CDR3: CASSSKRQEVEAFF

D: TRBD1
V: TRBV7-9
J: TRBJ2-1
size: NA
DNA: TGTGCCAGCAGCTTCCCCGAGCAGGGGGTTGGCAACAATGAGCAGTTCTTC
CDR3: CASSFPEQGVGNNEQFF

D: NA
V: TRBV21-1
J: TRBJ2-7
size: NA
DNA: TGTGCCAGCAGCCTCGGACAGGGGGCGAACGAGCAGTACTTC
CDR3: CASSLGQGANEQYF

D: NA
V: TRBV27
J: TRBJ1-6
size: once
DNA: TGTGCCAGCGGGCTCTATAATTCACCCCTCCACTTT
CDR3: CASGLYNSPLHF

D: TRBD2
V: TRBV27
J: TRBJ2-1
size: once
DNA: TGTGCCAGCAGTGCGGGACTAGCGGACAATGAGCAGTTCTTC
CDR3: CASSAGLADNEQFF

D: NA
V: TRBV5-1
J: TRBJ1-4
size: NA
DNA: TGCGCCAGCAGGGACGATAATGAAAAACTGTTTTTT
CDR3: CASRDDNEKLFF

D: TRBD1
V: TRBV7-2
J: TRBJ2-7
size: NA
DNA: TGTGCCAGCGCTCCGGGTGGGGACAGGCATTTCAACTTC
CDR3: CASAPGGDRHFNF

D: NA
V: TRBV7-2
J: TRBJ1-2
size: NA
DNA: TGTGCCAGCAGCCCCGCCCCGGGGCTCTATGGCTACACCTTC
CDR3: CASSPAPGLYGYTF

D: NA
V: TRBV27
J: TRBJ1-4
size: NA
DNA: TGTGCCAGCAGTTTATTCCCCCCAGCCCAGGGTAGTGAAAAACTGTTTTTT
CDR3: CASSLFPPAQGSEKLFF

D: NA
V: TRBV6-2/TRBV6-3
J: TRBJ2-7
size: NA
DNA: TGTGCCAGCAGTTCCACAGGGTTTAGCGAGCAGTACTTC
CDR3: CASSSTGFSEQYF

D: NA
V: TRBV10-3
J: TRBJ2-7
size: NA
DNA: TGTGCCATCACTGACCAGGGTCCCTCCTCCGAGCAGTACTTC
CDR3: CAITDQGPSSEQYF

D: TRBD1
V: TRBV18
J: TRBJ1-5
size: NA
DNA: TGTGCCAGCTCACTCGGGACAGGGGGCCAGCCCCAGCATTTT
CDR3: CASSLGTGGQPQHF

D: TRBD2
V: TRBV2
J: TRBJ2-3
size: NA
DNA: TGTGCCAGCAGTAATCTAGCGGGGGGCTCCCGACAGTATTTT
CDR3: CASSNLAGGSRQYF

D: NA
V: TRBV11-3
J: TRBJ1-3
size: NA
DNA: TGTGCCAGCAGCCCCGGAGGGAAAAAAGGAAACACCATATATTTT
CDR3: CASSPGGKKGNTIYF

D: NA
V: TRBV5-8
J: TRBJ2-3
size: NA
DNA: TGTGCCAGCAGCTTGGGGGTTAGCACAGATACGCAGTATTTT
CDR3: CASSLGVSTDTQYF

D: NA
V: TRBV21-1
J: TRBJ2-7
size: NA
DNA: TGTGCCAGCAGCTTATTAACGGGGCAGGCCTTGTACGAGCAGTACTTC
CDR3: CASSLLTGQALYEQYF

D: NA
V: TRBV10-2
J: TRBJ1-1
size: NA
DNA: TGCGCCAGCAGTGGGCTGAACACTGAAGCTTTCTTT
CDR3: CASSGLNTEAFF

D: NA
V: TRBV6-5
J: TRBJ2-7
size: NA
DNA: TGTGCCAGCAGTCTAGCGATCTACGAGCAGTACTTC
CDR3: CASSLAIYEQYF

D: NA
V: TRBV2
J: TRBJ1-2
size: NA
DNA: TGTGCCAGCAGGACGGGAGAGGGCAAAAGTGGCTACACCTTC
CDR3: CASRTGEGKSGYTF

D: NA
V: TRBV28
J: TRBJ1-2
size: NA
DNA: TGTGCCAGCAGTTTGAGTGACAGAACTAACTATGGCTACACCTTC
CDR3: CASSLSDRTNYGYTF

D: NA
V: TRBV11-3
J: TRBJ1-1
size: NA
DNA: TGTGCCAGCAGCTTATATCAGGGAACTGAAGCTTTCTTT
CDR3: CASSLYQGTEAFF

D: TRBD1
V: TRBV27
J: TRBJ1-6
size: NA
DNA: TGTGCCACCTCGACAGGGGGTATTTCACCCCTCCACTTT
CDR3: CATSTGGISPLHF

D: TRBD1
V: TRBV6-1
J: TRBJ1-5
size: NA
DNA: TGTGCCAGCAGTGAATTGGACAGGTTTCGCAATCAGCCCCAGCATTTT
CDR3: CASSELDRFRNQPQHF

D: NA
V: TRBV18
J: TRBJ1-4
size: NA
DNA: TGTGCCAGCTCATCAGGGGCCCCCGCAACTAATGAAAAACTGTTTTTT
CDR3: CASSSGAPATNEKLFF

D: TRBD1
V: TRBV2
J: TRBJ2-2
size: NA
DNA: TGTGCCAGCAGTGCGGACAGGGAGCCCGGGGAGCTGTTTTTT
CDR3: CASSADREPGELFF

D: NA
V: TRBV11-1
J: TRBJ2-2
size: NA
DNA: TGTGCCAGCAGCCAGACTAGCACCGGGGAGCTGTTTTTT
CDR3: CASSQTSTGELFF

D: NA
V: TRBV19
J: TRBJ2-2
size: once
DNA: TGTGCCAGTAGTATAGAAAACCCCGGGTCGGGACAGAACACCGGGGAGCTGTTTTTT
CDR3: CASSIENPGSGQNTGELFF

D: NA
V: TRBV25-1
J: TRBJ2-7
size: once
DNA: TGTGCCAGCAGTGAATTAGGGGGGTTCTCCTACGAGCAGTACTTC
CDR3: CASSELGGFSYEQYF

D: TRBD2
V: TRBV18
J: TRBJ2-3
size: NA
DNA: TGTGCCAGCTCAAACATTCCGGGACTAGCGGGAGTAGATACGCAGTATTTT
CDR3: CASSNIPGLAGVDTQYF